Sequencing of this T cell receptor (beta chain) was carried out in a study of blood T cell repertoires in COVID-19. Turning to the study itself: PBMCs, B-cell-depleted T cells, or T cells were the source of the cDNA or gDNA that made up the material.

The ends were cut back, 2 bases at V and 5 bases at J, with 13 bases in the middle. Germline lookup yields CDR1 MNHEY and CDR2 SMNVEV (reference sequence). The length of the CDR3 is 16 residues. The sample holds one count of this clone. Libraries were prepared by immunoSEQ multiplex PCR; TCRdb keeps only in-frame clonotypes and omits some of them. The sample consists of 60,000 to 95,000 clones, approximately 79% of them appearing once. Specimen: peripheral blood. This chain joins TRBV27 and TRBJ1-6; weak D call: TRBD1 (5 bases). This receptor was identified in a human donor with acute or convalescent COVID-19. The donor label of this sample is uncertain. The CDR3: CASSLAGGEHNSPLHF. CDR3 sequence (DNA): TGTGCCAGCAGTTTAGCTGGAGGGGAACATAATTCACCCCTCCACTTT.